Sequencing of this T cell receptor (beta chain) was carried out in a study of CD8 T cells in ankylosing spondylitis. Whole-study findings and limits: A motif of fewer than ten highly homologous TCR beta variants was seen as apparently characteristic of ankylosing spondylitis blood. A number of the motif variants had already been described in reactive arthritis synovial fluid and blood. Disease-linked clones reportedly showed significant enrichment in matched ankylosing spondylitis synovial fluid.

The CDR3 sequence is 11 residues long. From germline, CDR1 is SQVTM and CDR2 ANQGSEA. The V end was cut by 1 base, the J end by 8 bases, with 8 bases between. This clonotype was seen repeatedly, ten times or more. Its antigen is unidentified. TCRdb independently ran MiXCR on the 5' RACE reads; one entry per CDR3 protein. The sample yields some 240,000 distinct CDR3 sequences, over 15% seen once. This clonotype was obtained from a male donor with ankylosing spondylitis or in good health (not recorded which). The chain carries TRBV29-1 and TRBJ1-2; no definite D call. The sequencing input was blood, either unsorted or a sorted T cell fraction (not recorded which). The CDR3 reads CSVEALWGYTF. In DNA, the CDR3 is TGCAGCGTTGAAGCGCTTTGGGGCTACACCTTC.